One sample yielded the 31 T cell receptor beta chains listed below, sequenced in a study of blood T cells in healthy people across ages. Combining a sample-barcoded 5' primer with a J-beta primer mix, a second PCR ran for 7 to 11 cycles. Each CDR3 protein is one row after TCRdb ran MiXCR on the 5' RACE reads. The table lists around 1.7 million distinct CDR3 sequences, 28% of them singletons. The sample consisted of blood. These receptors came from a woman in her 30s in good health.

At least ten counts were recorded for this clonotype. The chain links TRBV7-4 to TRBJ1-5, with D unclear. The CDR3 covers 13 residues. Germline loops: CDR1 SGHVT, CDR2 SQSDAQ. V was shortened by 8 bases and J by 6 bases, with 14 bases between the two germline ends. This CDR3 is CASGLAICQPQHF. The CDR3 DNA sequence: TGTGCCAGCGGACTTGCCATTTGTCAGCCCCAGCATTTT. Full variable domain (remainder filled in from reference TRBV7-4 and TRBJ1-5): GAGVSQSPRYKVAKRGRDVALRCDSISGHVTLYWYRQTLGQGSEVLTYSQSDAQRDKSGRPSGRFSAERPERSVSTLKIQRTEQGDSAVYLCASGLAICQPQHFGDGTRLSIL.

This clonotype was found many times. Here the CDR3 reads CSAREWQGSYNEQFF. The CDR3 DNA follows: TGCAGTGCTAGGGAGTGGCAGGGCTCCTACAATGAGCAGTTCTTC. V is TRBV20-1 and J is TRBJ2-1; D is perhaps TRBD1 (5 bases). Germline V gives CDR1 DFQATT, CDR2 SNEGSKA (reference sequence). This CDR3 is 15 amino acids long. V was clipped by 3 bases and J by 0 bases, with 12 bases between them.

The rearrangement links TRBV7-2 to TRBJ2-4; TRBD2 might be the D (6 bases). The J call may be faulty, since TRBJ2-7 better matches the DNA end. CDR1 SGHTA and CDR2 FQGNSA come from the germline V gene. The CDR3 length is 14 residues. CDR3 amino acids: CASSAAGIPGEQYF. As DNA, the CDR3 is TGTGCCAGCAGCGCCGCGGGGATTCCGGGCGAGCAGTACTTC.

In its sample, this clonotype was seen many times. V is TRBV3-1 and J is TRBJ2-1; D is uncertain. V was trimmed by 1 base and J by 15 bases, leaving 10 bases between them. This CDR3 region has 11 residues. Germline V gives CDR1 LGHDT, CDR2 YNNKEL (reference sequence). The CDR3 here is CASSQAGYWFF. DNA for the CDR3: TGTGCCAGCAGCCAAGCGGGCTACTGGTTCTTC.

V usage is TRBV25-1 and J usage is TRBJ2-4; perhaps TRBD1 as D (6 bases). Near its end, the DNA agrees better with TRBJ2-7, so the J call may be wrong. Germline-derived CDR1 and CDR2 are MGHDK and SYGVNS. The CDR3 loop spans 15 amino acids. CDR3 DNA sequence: TGTGCCAGCAGTGACCTACAGGGAGACTTCCACGAGCAGTACTTC. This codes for CASSDLQGDFHEQYF.

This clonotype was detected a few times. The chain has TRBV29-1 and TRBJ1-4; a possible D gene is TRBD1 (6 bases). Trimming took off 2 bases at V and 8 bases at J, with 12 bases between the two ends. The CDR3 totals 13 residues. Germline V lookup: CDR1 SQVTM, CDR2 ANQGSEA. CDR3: CSVESGGREKLFF. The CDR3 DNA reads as TGCAGCGTTGAAAGCGGGGGGCGAGAAAAACTGTTTTTT.

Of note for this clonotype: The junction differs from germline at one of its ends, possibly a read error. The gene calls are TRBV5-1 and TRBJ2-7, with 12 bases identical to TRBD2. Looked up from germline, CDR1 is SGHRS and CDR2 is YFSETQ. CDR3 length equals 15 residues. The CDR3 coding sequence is TGCGCCAGCAGCCCCACTAGCGGGAGGCCCTACGAGGAGTACTTC. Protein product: CASSPTSGRPYEEYF.

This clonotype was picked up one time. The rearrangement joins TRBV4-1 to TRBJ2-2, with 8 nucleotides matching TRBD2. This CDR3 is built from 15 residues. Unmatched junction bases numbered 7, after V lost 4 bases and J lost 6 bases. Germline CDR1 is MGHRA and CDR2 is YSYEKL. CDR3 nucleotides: TGCGCCAGCAGCCCCGGGAGGGGGGGAGCCGGGGAGCTGTTTTTT. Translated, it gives CASSPGRGGAGELFF.

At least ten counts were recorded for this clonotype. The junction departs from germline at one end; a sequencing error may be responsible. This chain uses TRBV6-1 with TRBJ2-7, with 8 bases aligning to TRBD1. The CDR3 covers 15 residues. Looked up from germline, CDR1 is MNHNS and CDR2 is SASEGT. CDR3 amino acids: CASSPRDRGTYEQYF. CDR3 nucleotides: TGCGCCAGCAGCCCCAGAGACAGGGGAACCTACGAGCAGTACTTC.

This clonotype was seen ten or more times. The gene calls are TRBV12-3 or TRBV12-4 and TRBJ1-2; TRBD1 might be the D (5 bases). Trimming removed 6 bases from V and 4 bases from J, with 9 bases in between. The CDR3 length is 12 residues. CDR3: CASSAGTYGYTF. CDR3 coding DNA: TGTGCCAGCAGCGCCGGGACCTATGGCTACACCTTC.

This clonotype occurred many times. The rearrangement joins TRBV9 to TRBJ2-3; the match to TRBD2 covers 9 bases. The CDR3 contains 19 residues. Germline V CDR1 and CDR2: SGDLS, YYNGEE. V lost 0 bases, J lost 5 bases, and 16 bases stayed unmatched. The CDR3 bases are TGTGCCAGCAGCGTAGCTACGTGGACTAGCGCCCGATCTGGAGATACGCAGTATTTT. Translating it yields CASSVATWTSARSGDTQYF.

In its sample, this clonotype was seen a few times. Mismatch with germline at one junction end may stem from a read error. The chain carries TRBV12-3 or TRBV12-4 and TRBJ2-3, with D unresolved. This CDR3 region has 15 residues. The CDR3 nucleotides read TGTGCCAGCACATCCAGGACCCTAAGCACGGATACGCAGTATTTT. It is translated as CASTSRTLSTDTQYF.

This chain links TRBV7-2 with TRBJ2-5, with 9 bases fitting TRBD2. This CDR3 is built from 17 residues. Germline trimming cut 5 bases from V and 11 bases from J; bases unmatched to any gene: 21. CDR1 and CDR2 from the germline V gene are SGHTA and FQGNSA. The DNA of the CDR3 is TGTGCCAGCAGCGTAGGAAACTTAGCGGGGGTCCTTAAGGAGCAGTACTTC. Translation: CASSVGNLAGVLKEQYF.

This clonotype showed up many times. The CDR3 protein is CSARDVLADINYNEQFF. Here the CDR3 DNA reads TGCAGTGCTAGAGATGTCCTAGCGGACATTAACTACAATGAGCAGTTCTTC. This chain links TRBV20-1 with TRBJ2-1; 7 positions match TRBD2. This CDR3 spans 17 amino acids. V trimming: 0 bases; J trimming: 3 bases; junction bases outside the gene matches: 11. Germline lookup yields CDR1 DFQATT and CDR2 SNEGSKA (reference sequence).

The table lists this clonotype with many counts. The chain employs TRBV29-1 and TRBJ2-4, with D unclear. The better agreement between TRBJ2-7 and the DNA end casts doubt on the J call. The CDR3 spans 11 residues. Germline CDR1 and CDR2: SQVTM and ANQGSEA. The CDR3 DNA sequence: TGCAGCGTGGGTCGGTGGGACGAGCAGTACTTC. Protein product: CSVGRWDEQYF.

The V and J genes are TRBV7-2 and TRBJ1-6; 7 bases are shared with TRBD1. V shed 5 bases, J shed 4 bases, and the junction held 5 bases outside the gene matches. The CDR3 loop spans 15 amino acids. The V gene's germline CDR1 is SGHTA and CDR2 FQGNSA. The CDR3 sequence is CASSPVGQYNSPLHF. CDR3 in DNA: TGTGCCAGCAGCCCAGTGGGACAGTATAATTCACCCCTCCACTTT.

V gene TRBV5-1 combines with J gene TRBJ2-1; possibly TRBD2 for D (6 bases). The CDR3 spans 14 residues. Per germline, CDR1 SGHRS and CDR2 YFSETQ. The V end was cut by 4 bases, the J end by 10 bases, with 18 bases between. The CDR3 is CASSPGTGPGEQFF. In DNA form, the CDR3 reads TGCGCCAGCAGCCCCGGGACTGGTCCGGGGGAGCAGTTCTTC.

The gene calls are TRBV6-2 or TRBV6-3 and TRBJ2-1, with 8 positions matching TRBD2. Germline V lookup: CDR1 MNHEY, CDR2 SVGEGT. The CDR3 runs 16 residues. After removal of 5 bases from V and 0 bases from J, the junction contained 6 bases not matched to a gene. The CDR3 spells CASSTLAASSYNEQFF. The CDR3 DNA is TGTGCCAGCAGTACACTAGCGGCTAGCTCCTACAATGAGCAGTTCTTC.

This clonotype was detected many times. The CDR3 sequence: CASRTLTLRGEQYF. CDR3 nucleotide sequence: TGTGCCAGCAGGACCTTGACCCTCAGGGGCGAGCAGTACTTC. The rearrangement joins TRBV28 to TRBJ2-7, with D maybe TRBD1 (6 bases). The CDR3 is 14 residues long. Between the trimmed V and J ends, which lost 6 bases and 6 bases, there was a span of 18 bases. From germline, CDR1 is MDHEN and CDR2 SYDVKM.

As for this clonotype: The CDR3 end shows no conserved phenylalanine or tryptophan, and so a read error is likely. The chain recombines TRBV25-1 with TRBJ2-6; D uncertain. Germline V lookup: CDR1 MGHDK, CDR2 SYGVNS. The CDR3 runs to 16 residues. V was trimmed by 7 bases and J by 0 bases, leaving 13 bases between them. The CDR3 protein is CASNPRLSSGANVLTC. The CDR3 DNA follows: TGTGCCAGCAACCCGCGACTGAGCTCTGGGGCCAACGTCCTGACTTGC.

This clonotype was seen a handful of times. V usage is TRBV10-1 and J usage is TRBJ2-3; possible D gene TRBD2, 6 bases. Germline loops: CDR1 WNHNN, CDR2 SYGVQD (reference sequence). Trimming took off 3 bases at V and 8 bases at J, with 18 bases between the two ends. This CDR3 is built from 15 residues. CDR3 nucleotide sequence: TGCGCCAGCAGTGAATTCCGGGACTCCGAGGCTACGCAGTATTTT. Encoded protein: CASSEFRDSEATQYF.

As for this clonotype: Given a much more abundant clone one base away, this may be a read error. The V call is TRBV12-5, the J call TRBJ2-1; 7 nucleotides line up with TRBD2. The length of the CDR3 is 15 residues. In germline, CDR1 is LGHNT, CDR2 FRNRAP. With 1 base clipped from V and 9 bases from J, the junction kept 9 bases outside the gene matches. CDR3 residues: CASGLEGGERGEQFF. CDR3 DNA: TGTGCTAGTGGTTTGGAGGGTGGTGAGCGGGGTGAGCAGTTCTTC.

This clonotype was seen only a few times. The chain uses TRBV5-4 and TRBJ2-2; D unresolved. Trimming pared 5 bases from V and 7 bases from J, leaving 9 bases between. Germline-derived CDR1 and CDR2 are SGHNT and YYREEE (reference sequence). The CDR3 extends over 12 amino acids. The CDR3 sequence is CASSSGIGELFF. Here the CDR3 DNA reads TGTGCCAGCAGTTCCGGAATCGGGGAGCTGTTTTTT.

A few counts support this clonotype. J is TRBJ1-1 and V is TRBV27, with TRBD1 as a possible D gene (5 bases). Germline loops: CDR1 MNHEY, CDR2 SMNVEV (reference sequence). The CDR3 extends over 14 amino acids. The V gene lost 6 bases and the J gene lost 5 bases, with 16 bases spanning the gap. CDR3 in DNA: TGTGCCAGCAGCTCTACGGGGGGAAGGACTGAAGCTTTCTTT. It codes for CASSSTGGRTEAFF.

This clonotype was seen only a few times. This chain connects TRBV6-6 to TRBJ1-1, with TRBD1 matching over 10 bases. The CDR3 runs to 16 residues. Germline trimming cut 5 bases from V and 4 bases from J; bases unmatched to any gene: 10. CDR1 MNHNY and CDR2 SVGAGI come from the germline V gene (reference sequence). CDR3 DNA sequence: TGTGCCAGCAGTCCCGACAGGGGGCTGTTCTCCACTGAAGCTTTCTTT. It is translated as CASSPDRGLFSTEAFF.

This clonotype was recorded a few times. The CDR3 bases are TGTGCCAGCACCCGAACGGGGGGGCACGATACCAATGAGCAGTTCTTC. Translation gives CASTRTGGHDTNEQFF. The genes are TRBV12-3 or TRBV12-4 and TRBJ2-1, with TRBD2 matching over 8 bases. CDR3 length: 16 residues. V lost 7 bases to trimming and J lost 6 bases; unmatched junction nucleotides: 14.

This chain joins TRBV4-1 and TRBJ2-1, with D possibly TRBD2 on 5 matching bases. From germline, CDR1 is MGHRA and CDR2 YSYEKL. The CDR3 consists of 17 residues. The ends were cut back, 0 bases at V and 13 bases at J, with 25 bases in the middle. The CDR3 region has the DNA TGCGCCAGCAGCCAAGATTGGAGCGTAAAGAGGGAAGAGACCCAGTTCTTC. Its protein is CASSQDWSVKREETQFF.

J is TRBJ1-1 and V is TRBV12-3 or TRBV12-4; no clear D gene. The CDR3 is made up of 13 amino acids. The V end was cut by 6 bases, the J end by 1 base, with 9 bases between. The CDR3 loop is CASRVLGNTEAFF. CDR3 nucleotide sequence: TGTGCCAGCAGGGTTTTGGGGAACACTGAAGCTTTCTTT.

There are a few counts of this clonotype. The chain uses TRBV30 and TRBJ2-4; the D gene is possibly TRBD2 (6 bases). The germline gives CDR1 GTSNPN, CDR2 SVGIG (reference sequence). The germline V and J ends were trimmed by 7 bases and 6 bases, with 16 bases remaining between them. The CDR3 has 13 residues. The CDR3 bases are TGTGCCTACTCATGGGGGACTGCAAACATTCAGTACTTC. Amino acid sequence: CAYSWGTANIQYF.

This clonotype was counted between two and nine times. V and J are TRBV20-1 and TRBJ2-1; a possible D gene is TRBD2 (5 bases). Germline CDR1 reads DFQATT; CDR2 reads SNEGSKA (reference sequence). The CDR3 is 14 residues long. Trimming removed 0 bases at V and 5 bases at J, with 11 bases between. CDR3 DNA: TGCAGTGCTAGAGACGGCGGGCTCAACAATGAGCAGTTCTTC. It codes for CSARDGGLNNEQFF.

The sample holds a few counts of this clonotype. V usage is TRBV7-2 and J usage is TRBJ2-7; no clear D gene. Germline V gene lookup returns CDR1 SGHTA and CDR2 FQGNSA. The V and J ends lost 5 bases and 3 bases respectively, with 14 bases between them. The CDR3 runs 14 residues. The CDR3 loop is CASSPRIWGYEQYF. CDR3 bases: TGTGCCAGCAGCCCACGAATCTGGGGCTACGAGCAGTACTTC.